This TCR beta chain was documented in a study of cytomegalovirus exposure and HLA in healthy donors (dated by TCRdb to 2015 to 2018). For the study in its entirety: An earlier analysis of some 600 of the donors reported 276 Gb of sequence data and 100 million to 120 million unique TCR beta sequences obtained from some 200 million T cells. An early release that covered 500 to 800 HLA-typed donors contained around 300 gigabases of sequencing data and around 85 million unique TCR sequences. Among the roughly 390 genotyped donors, around 81% belonged to the genetic ancestry cluster associated with self-reported Caucasian donors. The aim of the study was to test whether cataloging public T cell receptors could identify signatures of past pathogen exposure. The study profiled the T cell repertoires of 500 to 800 subjects by immunosequencing and related them to cytomegalovirus serostatus. Besides the first cohort of hundreds of subjects, a separate validation cohort made up of over a hundred different subjects was used. High-throughput TCR immunosequencing, statistical association of individual TCRs with disease status, and machine learning were combined to predict cytomegalovirus infection status. In a later analysis, previously published TCR beta repertoires from 500 to 750 donors were re-analyzed and high-resolution HLA genotyping was added so that TCR occurrence patterns could be studied. In the later analysis, no new phenotypic data were used to find candidate immune exposures; instead, reliance was placed on TCR beta sequences and their occurrence across donors. To decide whether each TCR beta V gene segment behaved as functional or pseudogenic, an earlier analysis of some 570 of the donors relied on high-throughput TCR beta sequencing. Donor age, sex, ethnicity and CMV serostatus were compiled alongside the repertoire data. In a later genetic analysis, genome-wide SNP genotypes for about three fifths of the roughly 670 donors were used, and that subset was treated as a discovery cohort. All discovery cohort repertoires had been generated on a single sequencing platform. HLA typing included class I and class II loci at four-digit resolution. Typing coverage varied by locus: about 620-640 donors for A, B, C, DRB1 and DQB1; more than 500 for DQA1; more than 600 for DPA1; under 490 for DPB1. About five DR-DQ haplotypes were treated as single units for association and clustering because of strong linkage in the cohort. Among approximately 370 genotyped donors of the cohort, an average of around 250,000 unique TCR beta nucleotide sequences was sequenced per donor, of which roughly 18% were non-productive.

Library method: the immunoSEQ multiplex PCR assay. For the multiplex PCR, a mixture combining 60 forward primers for TCR Vbeta segments and 13 reverse primers for TCR Jbeta segments was used. The CDR3 region of rearranged TCR beta genes was amplified from genomic DNA by a multiplex PCR assay. The amplified TCR beta libraries were sequenced on the Illumina HiSeq System as 87-base-pair reads. Per the authors' processing: A later analysis counted 75 million to 100 million unique TCR beta chains across the 650 to 800 repertoires, and around 9.9 million of these chains were shared by at least two donors. A nearest-neighbor algorithm error-corrected the raw reads and collapsed the reads into unique sequences, merging closely related sequences to remove PCR and sequencing errors. CDR3 sequences were aligned to IMGT reference sequences to assign V, D and J gene segments. Each retained sequence needed at least a six-nucleotide match to both a V gene segment and a J gene segment. Rearrangements were classified as productive when the CDR3 lacked stop codons and remained in frame with V and J, and all other rearrangements were classified as non-productive. CDR3 was defined according to IMGT convention as the region running from the second conserved V-encoded cysteine to the conserved J-encoded phenylalanine. In an earlier analysis of around 570 of the donors, sequences lacking an unambiguous match to a single V gene segment were excluded. In an earlier analysis of a few hundred of the donors, V segments were called functional above 56.7% productive rearrangements and were called segregating when the between-donor standard deviation exceeded 5%. A statistical classification framework was built for diagnosing cytomegalovirus status from the catalog of TCR beta chain sequences. A later analysis assigned V and J genes by comparing TCR nucleotide sequences with IMGT/GENE-DB human TR gene sequences. In a later analysis, CDR3 sequences and most-parsimonious VDJ recombination scenarios were assigned using the TCRdist pipeline. In a later analysis, each TCR beta chain was defined by its CDR3 amino acid sequence together with its V-gene family, and reads lacking a unique V-gene family were excluded. In a later analysis, around 650 highly shared, low-generation-probability nucleotide sequences were removed to address suspected cross-contamination and a sequencing artifact. In a later analysis, a clonal expansion index for each public chain was calculated from normalized within-repertoire ranks of inferred template counts. A later analysis computed generation probabilities with a VDJ recombination model fitted to out-of-frame rearrangements, and checked the results against IGoR. In a later analysis, TCR-TCR, TCR-HLA and TCR-CMV co-occurrence was scored with hypergeometric tests, and a repertoire-size bias correction was applied to TCR pairs. False discovery rates were estimated in a later analysis by permuting HLA or CMV assignments 20 times. In a later analysis, co-occurring TCRs were grouped with DBSCAN, and TCRdist sequence similarity was added when clustering was performed within HLA-allele-positive subsets. Repertoires with fewer than 30,000 or more than 120,000 public chains were left out of co-occurrence clustering, as were a handful of repertoires with anomalous nucleotide sharing. TCRdb stores this immuneACCESS table with in-frame sequences only. Part of the clones is absent; in the studies checked, under half of the shortfall reflects unresolved V genes, and no reason is known for the rest. V and J calls and clone size are those listed in that table; D and trimming were worked out from the DNA. For this sample there are more than 95,000 clones; about 78% appear just once. The top ten clones comprise around 1.3% of the sample.

What the study reported, not specific to this receptor: Because counts were too low, roughly 16 rarely observed V segments, including chromosome 9 orphons, were excluded from the earlier analysis of 587 of the donors. A later genetic analysis associated a missense DCLRE1C variant with V-gene and J-gene trimming of TCR beta chains, and an independent cohort replicated the association. For the cohort, immune exposure information was limited to CMV serostatus. Sequencing depth was assumed to be roughly uniform across donors in the presence/absence analyses, though that assumption may not hold. It was suggested by the authors that the approach could potentially be generalized to other disease states and immunological phenotypes. Correlated functional status among segregating V segments might be attributable to linkage disequilibrium, but an unknown experimental factor could not be ruled out. A further reported finding was that TCR beta sequences accurately predicted the HLA-A and HLA-B alleles for most subjects in the first cohort. A later genetic analysis reported fewer N-insertions in productive TCRs among donors in an Asian-associated ancestry cluster than the roughly 700-donor mean. In a later analysis, TCR association rates were found to vary across HLA loci, with the most associated TCRs seen for DRB1 alleles and the fewest for HLA-C alleles. A group of highly shared sequence variants was considered likely to be a technical artifact of the sequencing pipeline. A later analysis reported that several top co-occurrence clusters appeared linked to parvovirus B19, influenza, CMV and Epstein-Barr virus. Compared with equally common non-associated chains, HLA-associated TCR beta chains in a later analysis were more clonally expanded and had lower generation probabilities. Strong co-occurrence of HLA alleles, especially DR and DQ, made assigning TCR associations to individual alleles difficult. The study gave a list of about 160 TCR beta chains associated with cytomegalovirus. In a later analysis, most CMV-associated TCR beta chains were found to appear HLA-restricted, with HLA associations seemingly driven largely by CMV exposure. Because the 87-base-pair reads could not distinguish some IMGT-functional V segments, including TRBV6-2 and TRBV6-3, those segments were excluded. At a false discovery rate of 0.05, a later analysis linked about 16,000 TCR beta sequences to specific HLA alleles. While some public TCRs were present in many individuals, most TCR sequences turned up only very rarely across donors. Because some donors lacked HLA typing at each locus, the association tests relied only on the typed subset. In an earlier analysis of under 600 of the donors, most TCR beta V segments were observed in productive rearrangements about 90% or about 30% of the time, broadly matching IMGT annotations. The classifier was reported to diagnose cytomegalovirus status with high specificity and sensitivity in both the original cohort and the validation cohort. Only TCR beta chains were sequenced in this cohort, and the absence of alpha or paired-chain data limited detectable features. In vitro tests confirmed that a few of the cytomegalovirus-associated TCR beta chains recognize cytomegalovirus antigens.

The CDR3, cysteine through phenylalanine, is 15 amino acids long. Only the CDR3 region is kept as DNA, spanning 45 bases read in frame from base 1. Trimming takes 3 bases off V and 4 bases off J; junction bases not matched to a gene: 4. CDR1 MRHNA and CDR2 SNTAGT are derived from the germline V gene. Only a few counts were recorded for this clone. It lacks a known antigen. No base qualities exist here, and no much larger clone lies one base off it. The cohort comprised fewer than 750 healthy bone marrow donors. All cohort members were sampled while nominally healthy, although unrecorded immune exposures were likely present. The donor was CMV seronegative and belonged to the group of roughly 330 seronegative cohort members. A peripheral blood sample was collected from each donor, and TCR beta sequencing was performed on peripheral blood mononuclear cells. Genomic DNA was extracted from the blood cell samples with the Qiagen DNeasy Blood Extraction Kit.

This TCR was sampled from a female donor in good health and CMV-seronegative. The sample consisted of PBMCs. In this chain, TRBV6-4 is recombined with TRBJ2-3, with 10 central nucleotides matching TRBD1. DNA sequence: TGTGCCAGCAGTGAAGCGGGACAGGGGTCAGATACGCAGTATTTT. The translation is CASSEAGQGSDTQYF.